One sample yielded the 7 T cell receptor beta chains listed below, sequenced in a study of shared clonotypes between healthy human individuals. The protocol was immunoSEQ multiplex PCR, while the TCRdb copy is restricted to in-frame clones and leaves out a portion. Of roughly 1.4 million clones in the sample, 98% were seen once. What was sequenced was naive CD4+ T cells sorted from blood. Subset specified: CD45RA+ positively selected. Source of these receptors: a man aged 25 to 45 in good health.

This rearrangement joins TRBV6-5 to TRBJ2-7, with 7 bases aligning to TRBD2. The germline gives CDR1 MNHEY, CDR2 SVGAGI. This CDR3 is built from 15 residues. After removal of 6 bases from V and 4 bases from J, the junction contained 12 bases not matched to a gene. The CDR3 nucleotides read TGTGCCAGCAGACCCCTCGCGGGAGTGGGTTACGAGCAGTACTTC. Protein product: CASRPLAGVGYEQYF.

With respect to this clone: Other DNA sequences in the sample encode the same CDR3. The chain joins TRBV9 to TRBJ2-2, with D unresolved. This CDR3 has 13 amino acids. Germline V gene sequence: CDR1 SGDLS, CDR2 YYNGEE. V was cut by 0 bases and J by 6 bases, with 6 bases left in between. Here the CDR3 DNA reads TGTGCCAGCAGCGTAGTAAGCCCCGGGGAGCTGTTTTTT. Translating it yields CASSVVSPGELFF.

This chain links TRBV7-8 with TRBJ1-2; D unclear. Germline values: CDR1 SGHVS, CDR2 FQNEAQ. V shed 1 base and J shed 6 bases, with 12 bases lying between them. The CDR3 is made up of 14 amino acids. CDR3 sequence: CASSLVWRGNGYTF. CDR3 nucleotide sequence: TGTGCCAGCAGCTTAGTCTGGCGGGGTAATGGCTACACCTTC.

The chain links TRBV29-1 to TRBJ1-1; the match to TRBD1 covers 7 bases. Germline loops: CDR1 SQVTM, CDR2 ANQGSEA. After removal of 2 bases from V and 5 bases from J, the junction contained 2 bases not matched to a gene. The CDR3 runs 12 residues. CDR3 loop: CSVESDRTEAFF. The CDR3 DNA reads TGCAGCGTTGAATCGGACAGGACTGAAGCTTTCTTT.

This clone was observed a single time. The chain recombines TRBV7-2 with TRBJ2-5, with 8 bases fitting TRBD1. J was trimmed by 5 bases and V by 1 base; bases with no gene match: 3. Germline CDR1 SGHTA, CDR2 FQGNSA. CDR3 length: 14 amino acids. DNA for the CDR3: TGTGCCAGCAGCTTAGACAGGGGGTGGGAGACCCAGTACTTC. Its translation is CASSLDRGWETQYF.

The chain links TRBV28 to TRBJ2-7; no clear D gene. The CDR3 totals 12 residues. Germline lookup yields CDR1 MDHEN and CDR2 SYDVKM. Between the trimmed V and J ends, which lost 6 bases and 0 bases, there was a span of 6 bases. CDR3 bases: TGTGCCAGCAGCCCGGGCTCCTACGAGCAGTACTTC. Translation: CASSPGSYEQYF.

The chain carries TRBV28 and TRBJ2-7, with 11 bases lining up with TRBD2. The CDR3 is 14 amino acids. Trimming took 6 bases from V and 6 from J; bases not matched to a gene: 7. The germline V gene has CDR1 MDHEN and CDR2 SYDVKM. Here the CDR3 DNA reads TGTGCCAGCAGCAAAACTAGCGGGAGATTCGAGCAGTACTTC. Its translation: CASSKTSGRFEQYF.